Sequencing of this T cell receptor (beta chain) was carried out in a study of regulatory T cells in long-lasting Graves disease (dated by TCRdb to 2020 to 2022). About the study as a whole: In the newly diagnosed Graves' disease group, patients had been taking antithyroid drugs for less than 3 months. A total of around 33 samples underwent TCR sequencing, from roughly 13 patients with persistent Graves' disease and 20 patients with newly diagnosed Graves' disease. This study used TCR sequencing and RNA sequencing of peripheral blood to compare persistent Graves' disease patients against newly diagnosed Graves' disease patients. The study was conducted in China and was registered as a clinical trial.

Points on this clonotype: It has no known antigen specificity. Base qualities were left out, and no much larger clone turns up one base away.

Broader findings and caveats from the paper: Patients with persistent disease shared more public clonotypes (about 2,900) than newly diagnosed patients did (around 1,000). TRBV28, TRBJ1-2 and TRBJ2-5 were preferentially used in persistent disease, while TRBV20-1 and TRBJ2-1 were favored in newly diagnosed disease. Sequencing and analysis were limited to the TCR beta chain. Lower TCR Shannon entropy and fewer highly expanded clones were observed in persistent Graves' disease patients than in newly diagnosed patients, which suggested clonal expansion. As a limitation, the authors acknowledged that the small sample size may reduce accuracy. Only peripheral blood was studied, because thyroid tissue, the primary lesion, was inaccessible.

From the germline V gene, CDR1 is MGHRA and CDR2 is YSYEKL. Germline trimming: 0 bases from V, 8 bases from J; junction bases outside gene matches: 4. Including the terminal cysteine and phenylalanine, the CDR3 comprises 14 residues. Only CDR3 DNA remains: 42 bases, in frame from the first base. The library came from multiplex PCR. This sample was sequenced with an Illumina HiSeq 4000. CDR3 regions were amplified by Arm-PCR with iRepertoire HTBI primers to construct TCR beta libraries. Gel purification was performed on PCR products prior to sequencing. In the paper's pipeline: A total of some 60 TRBV and 14 TRBJ segments were identified across samples and were used for gene usage analysis of CDR3 amino acid clonotypes. COPE and FqMerger were used to merge filtered high-quality paired reads into contigs. Contigs were aligned with BLAST to IMGT TRBV, TRBD and TRBJ reference genes, and CDR3 was defined per IMGT. Highly expanded clones were defined as clonotypes with a frequency above 0.1%. Shannon entropy served as the measure of repertoire diversity, while the Gini coefficient captured V-J evenness. Public clonotypes were defined as clonotypes shared by more than one individual. Clones were called with MiXCR by TCRdb after fastp trimmed the public reads at Q25, and only in-frame beta chains were retained. Rows are combined by CDR3 protein, so each entry shows the most common genes and DNA. These V and J calls are TCRdb output, not the study's own analysis. The sample includes approximately 310,000 distinct CDR3 sequences, with 15% to 20% observed a single time. The ten largest clones take up about two fifths of the sample.

The sample's time point label is to be understood as: newly diagnosed GD, antithyroid drugs for less than 3 months. For both TCR sequencing and RNA sequencing, RNA was extracted from PBMCs in TRIzol. The diagnosis of Graves' disease followed American Thyroid Association guidelines. The patients came from an endocrinology department in Xi'an, China. From each patient, approximately 10 milliliters of peripheral blood was collected into an EDTA anticoagulant tube. Ficoll Paque Plus density gradient separation was used to isolate PBMCs, and no further T cell sorting was done. RNA quality was checked with an Agilent 2100 Bioanalyzer and agarose gel, and concentration with a NanoDrop 2000.

The sample in question was peripheral blood mononuclear cells (PBMCs), obtained at new diagnosis, from a patient treated with antithyroid drugs. Here the chain combines TRBV4-1 and TRBJ2-1; TRBD2 lines up with 7 middle nucleotides. The clonotype originates from a female donor with Graves disease. The sequence in DNA is TGCGCCAGCAGCCAAGAGTCCAGCGGGGATGAGCAGTTCTTC. Its coded protein is CASSQESSGDEQFF.